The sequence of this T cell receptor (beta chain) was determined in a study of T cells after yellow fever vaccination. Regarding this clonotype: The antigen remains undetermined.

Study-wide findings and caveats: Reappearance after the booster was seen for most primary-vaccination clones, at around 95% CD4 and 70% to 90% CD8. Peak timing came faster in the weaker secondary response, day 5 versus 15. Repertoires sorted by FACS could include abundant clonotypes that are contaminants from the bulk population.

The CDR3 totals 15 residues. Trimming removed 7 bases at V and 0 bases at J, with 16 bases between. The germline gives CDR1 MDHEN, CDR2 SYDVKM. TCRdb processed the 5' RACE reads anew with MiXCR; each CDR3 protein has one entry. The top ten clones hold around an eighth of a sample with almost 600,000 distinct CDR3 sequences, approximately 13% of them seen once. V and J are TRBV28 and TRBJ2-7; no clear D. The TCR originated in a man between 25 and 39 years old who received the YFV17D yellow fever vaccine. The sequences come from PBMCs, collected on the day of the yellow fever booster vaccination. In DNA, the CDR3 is TGTGCCAGCACCCGGACCCCGATTTTCTCCTACGAGCAGTACTTC. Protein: CASTRTPIFSYEQYF. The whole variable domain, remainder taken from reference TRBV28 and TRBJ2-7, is DVKVTQSSRYLVKRTGEKVFLECVQDMDHENMFWYRQDPGLGLRLIYFSYDVKMKEKGDIPEGYSVSREKKERFSLILESASTNQTSMYLCASTRTPIFSYEQYFGPGTRLTVT.